These 4 T cell receptor beta chains were all obtained from the same sample, sequenced in a study of T cell clones after liver transplantation. Only in-frame clones appear in the TCRdb table, and some are missing; sequencing was by immunoSEQ multiplex PCR. The data contain roughly 67,000 clones, more than 85% of them singletons. This specimen was CD4+ T cells from blood, taken around 25 months after liver transplant. These receptors came from a human patient who received a liver transplant. The T cells may come from the graft donor.

CDR3 in amino acids: CASSTPGGGRELINEQFF. In DNA form, the CDR3 reads TGTGCCAGCAGTACTCCAGGGGGCGGGCGGGAGCTTATCAATGAGCAGTTCTTC. The rearrangement links TRBV28 to TRBJ2-1, with D maybe TRBD1 (8 bases). CDR3 length: 18 residues. Trimming shortened V by 5 bases and J by 6 bases, and 26 bases separated the two germline ends. Germline V gene sequence: CDR1 MDHEN, CDR2 SYDVKM.

This CDR3 reads CASSPTQGQGGEQYF. Here the CDR3 DNA reads TGTGCCAGCTCACCAACACAGGGGCAGGGGGGCGAGCAGTACTTC. The chain carries TRBV18 and TRBJ2-7, with a weak D call TRBD1 (7 bases). The CDR3 loop spans 15 amino acids. Deletions cut 2 bases from V and 6 bases from J, with 17 bases between. Germline V CDR1 and CDR2: KGHSH, LQKENI.

The chain links TRBV5-1 to TRBJ2-1, with unresolved D. The V gene's germline CDR1 is SGHRS and CDR2 YFSETQ. V lost 6 bases and J 6 bases, leaving 10 bases between the germline ends. There are 12 residues in the CDR3. DNA of the CDR3: TGCGCCAGCAAGGACCCTCCCAATGAGCAGTTCTTC. Amino acids: CASKDPPNEQFF.

V usage is TRBV25-1 and J usage is TRBJ1-2; TRBD1 matches at 8 bases. CDR3 length equals 14 residues. V lost 6 bases, J lost 1 base, and 4 bases stayed unmatched. Germline values: CDR1 MGHDK, CDR2 SYGVNS. The CDR3 DNA is TGTGCCAGCAGCAGGGGGCGTTTTAACTATGGCTACACCTTC. Translating it yields CASSRGRFNYGYTF.